The 20 T cell receptor beta chains listed next were all sequenced from one sample in a study of human T cells and chemical hapten exposure. Time point reported: patch test 3, about 24 weeks after DPC sensitization. This sample's treatment: therapeutic diphenylcyclopropenone sensitization with weekly scalp DPC. In TCRdb, the RACE reads were re-called with MiXCR into one record per CDR3 protein. The sample gives more than 85,000 distinct CDR3 sequences, around 35% of which show up once; approximately 3% is in the top ten. This sample comprised whole blood, obtained in connection with sensitization to the hapten diphenylcyclopropenone (DPC). The receptors originated from a man in his forties or fifties with alopecia areata. Some clones in this sample may be carry-over from other donors' samples.

This clonotype was counted between two and nine times. The chain combines TRBV29-1 with TRBJ2-4; the D gene could be TRBD1 or TRBD2 (5 bases each). Germline V gene sequence: CDR1 SQVTM, CDR2 ANQGSEA. The CDR3 has 12 residues. V lost 7 bases and J lost 10, with 17 bases in between. CDR3 coding DNA: TGCAGCGCCGGGGCTGGATCGAAAATTCAGTACTTC. It yields the protein CSAGAGSKIQYF. The entire variable domain, with the rest obtained from reference TRBV29-1 and TRBJ2-4, is as follows: SAVISQKPSRDICQRGTSLTIQCQVDSQVTMMFWYRQQPGQSLTLIATANQGSEATYESGFVIDKFPISRPNLTFSTLTVSNMSPEDSSIYLCSAGAGSKIQYFGAGTRLSVL.

This chain uses TRBV7-2 with TRBJ1-1; D unresolved. CDR3 size: 15 residues. CDR1 and CDR2 from the germline V gene are SGHTA and FQGNSA. Between the trimmed V and J ends, which lost 0 bases and 0 bases, there was a span of 8 bases. In DNA form, the CDR3 reads TGTGCCAGCAGCTTAGCAGGAGGGATGAACACTGAAGCTTTCTTT. Translating it yields CASSLAGGMNTEAFF.

The table lists this clonotype with a few counts. The chain couples TRBV29-1 to TRBJ2-7; D is unresolved. The CDR3 is made up of 12 amino acids. Trimming left V 1 base short and J 5 bases short, with 9 bases between. Germline V lookup: CDR1 SQVTM, CDR2 ANQGSEA. The DNA for the CDR3 is TGCAGCGTTGAAGTCACTGCCAACGAGCAGTACGTC. It codes for CSVEVTANEQYV.

The chain employs TRBV11-2 and TRBJ1-2; no reliable D call. CDR3 length: 14 amino acids. The V and J ends lost 0 bases and 5 bases respectively, with 10 bases between them. Germline V gene lookup returns CDR1 SGHAT and CDR2 FQNNGV. CDR3 protein: CASSLDPQTYGYTF. The CDR3 DNA is TGTGCCAGCAGCTTAGATCCACAAACTTATGGCTACACCTTC. The whole variable domain, filled in from reference TRBV11-2 and TRBJ1-2, reads EAGVAQSPRYKIIEKRQSVAFWCNPISGHATLYWYQQILGQGPKLLIQFQNNGVVDDSQLPKDRFSAERLKGVDSTLKIQPAKLEDSAVYLCASSLDPQTYGYTFGSGTRLTVV.

This chain uses TRBV20-1 with TRBJ2-6; tentative D call: TRBD2 (6 bases). This CDR3 comprises 16 residues. The germline V and J ends were trimmed by 1 base and 0 bases, with 10 bases remaining between them. Looked up from germline, CDR1 is DFQATT and CDR2 is SNEGSKA (reference sequence). The CDR3 DNA is TGCAGTGCTAGAGTGGAGGGATACTCTGGGGCCAACGTCCTGACTTTC. This translates into CSARVEGYSGANVLTF.

The chain links TRBV24-1 to TRBJ1-1; no clear D. V lost 4 bases to trimming and J lost 6 bases, with 11 bases between them. Germline lookup yields CDR1 KGHDR and CDR2 SFDVKD. This CDR3 is built from 13 residues. CDR3 bases: TGTGCCACCAGTGACACCCTACAGTCTGAAGCTTTCTTT. Amino acids: CATSDTLQSEAFF.

The CDR3 loop reads CASSNTGDRYEQYF. CDR3 nucleotide sequence: TGTGCCAGCAGCAATACAGGGGATCGGTACGAGCAGTACTTC. The chain employs TRBV28 and TRBJ2-7; 7 nucleotides align to TRBD1. Germline assignment: CDR1 MDHEN and CDR2 SYDVKM. The ends lost 6 bases at V and 4 bases at J; junction bases unmatched: 9. The CDR3 is made up of 14 amino acids.

This clonotype was seen more than once but under ten times. The chain has TRBV27 and TRBJ2-5; D is uncertain. The CDR3 consists of 12 residues. In germline, CDR1 is MNHEY, CDR2 SMNVEV (reference sequence). With 7 bases removed from V and 5 bases from J, the gap between germline ends came to 11 bases. The CDR3 spells CASKSGVETQYF. DNA of the CDR3: TGTGCCAGCAAATCTGGGGTGGAGACCCAGTACTTC.

The chain joins TRBV4-3 to TRBJ1-1; D is ambiguous. The CDR3 is made up of 14 amino acids. V shed 1 base and J shed 3 bases, with 9 bases lying between them. Germline lookup yields CDR1 LGHNA and CDR2 YSLEER. For the CDR3, the DNA is TGCGCCAGCAGCCAAGTCCCGGGCTACACTGAAGCTTTCTTT. Translation: CASSQVPGYTEAFF.

This sequence joins TRBV29-1 and TRBJ2-1; 7 bases are shared with TRBD1. V gave up 4 bases and J gave up 3 bases; unmatched junction bases: 6. Germline assignment: CDR1 SQVTM and CDR2 ANQGSEA. CDR3 length: 14 amino acids. The CDR3 region is CSVARGGVYNEQFF. The CDR3 DNA reads as TGCAGCGTTGCCAGAGGGGGCGTCTACAATGAGCAGTTCTTC.

This chain connects TRBV14 to TRBJ2-5; D unresolved. The CDR3 spans 15 residues. CDR1 and CDR2 (germline): SGHDN, FVKESK. V was pared by 1 base and J by 2 bases, with 11 bases between. In DNA, the CDR3 is TGTGCCAGCAGCCAAGTACGCGGACCTCAAGAGACCCAGTACTTC. Its protein product is CASSQVRGPQETQYF.

The chain combines TRBV28 with TRBJ1-1; TRBD1 is a possible D gene (6 bases). V was pared by 10 bases and J by 6 bases, with 15 bases between. This CDR3 is 12 amino acids long. From germline, CDR1 is MDHEN and CDR2 SYDVKM. CDR3 nucleotide sequence: TGTGCCACCCTAGGGGGGGTCCCTGAAGCTTTCTTT. It is translated as CATLGGVPEAFF.

The rearrangement links TRBV12-3 or TRBV12-4 to TRBJ2-1; D is unclear. The V gene lost 6 bases and the J gene lost 1 base, with 16 bases spanning the gap. CDR3 length: 16 amino acids. The CDR3 DNA reads TGTGCCAGCAGACCGACTCTTTTGGGTTCCTACAATGAGCAGTTCTTC. It encodes CASRPTLLGSYNEQFF.

This clonotype was detected a few times. The genes are TRBV6-1 and TRBJ2-7; tentative D call: TRBD1 (6 bases). Deletions cut 6 bases from V and 6 bases from J, with 18 bases between. Germline assignment: CDR1 MNHNS and CDR2 SASEGT. The CDR3 extends over 14 amino acids. Written as DNA, the CDR3 is TGTGCCAGCAGCGCAACCGGGACAATGGGCGAGCAGTACTTC. The encoded protein is CASSATGTMGEQYF.

The V and J genes are TRBV29-1 and TRBJ1-1, with TRBD1 matching over 11 bases. Germline assignment: CDR1 SQVTM and CDR2 ANQGSEA. The length of the CDR3 is 15 residues. V lost 3 bases and J lost 5; bases outside the gene matches: 8. CDR3 residues: CSVEPWDRGETEAFF. CDR3 bases: TGCAGCGTTGAGCCCTGGGACAGGGGGGAGACTGAAGCTTTCTTT. Supplemented by reference TRBV29-1 and TRBJ1-1, the full variable domain reads SAVISQKPSRDICQRGTSLTIQCQVDSQVTMMFWYRQQPGQSLTLIATANQGSEATYESGFVIDKFPISRPNLTFSTLTVSNMSPEDSSIYLCSVEPWDRGETEAFFGQGTRLTVV.

The rearrangement uses TRBV7-9 and TRBJ2-5; TRBD2 is a possible D gene (6 bases). Per the germline V gene, CDR1 is SEHNR and CDR2 is FQNEAQ (reference sequence). This CDR3 has 18 residues. With 1 base removed from V and 2 bases from J, the gap between germline ends came to 20 bases. Here the CDR3 reads CASSLVPRLVGDQETQYF. The CDR3 coding sequence is TGTGCCAGCAGCTTAGTTCCGCGACTAGTTGGTGATCAAGAGACCCAGTACTTC.

This clonotype was seen only a few times. The J gene is TRBJ2-5, the V gene TRBV28, with TRBD1 matching over 8 bases. CDR1 and CDR2 (germline): MDHEN, SYDVKM. The ends lost 10 bases at V and 4 bases at J; junction bases unmatched: 14. CDR3 length: 15 residues. CDR3 in DNA: TGTGCCACCTGGGGGCAGGGGGCAGGTCGAGAGACCCAGTACTTC. The encoded protein is CATWGQGAGRETQYF. Full variable domain (missing parts from reference TRBV28 and TRBJ2-5): DVKVTQSSRYLVKRTGEKVFLECVQDMDHENMFWYRQDPGLGLRLIYFSYDVKMKEKGDIPEGYSVSREKKERFSLILESASTNQTSMYLCATWGQGAGRETQYFGPGTRLLVL.

CDR3 sequence (DNA): TGTGCCAGCAGCTATGGACAGGGGCAACACACCATATATTTT. Amino acids: CASSYGQGQHTIYF. The rearrangement uses TRBV7-2 and TRBJ1-3, with TRBD1 matching 9 bases. With 4 bases clipped from V and 8 bases from J, the junction kept 6 bases outside the gene matches. The CDR3 spans 14 residues. Germline V gene sequence: CDR1 SGHTA, CDR2 FQGNSA.

Only a few counts were recorded for this clonotype. The chain recombines TRBV7-2 with TRBJ2-3, with a tentative D call TRBD1 (5 bases). Trimming shortened V by 4 bases and J by 5 bases, and 16 bases separated the two germline ends. CDR3 size: 15 residues. Germline values: CDR1 SGHTA, CDR2 FQGNSA. CDR3: CASSWRWGLEDTQYF. The CDR3, as DNA: TGTGCCAGCAGCTGGCGGTGGGGCCTGGAAGATACGCAGTATTTT.

The chain links TRBV28 to TRBJ2-3; tentative D call: TRBD1 (7 bases). Germline V CDR1 and CDR2: MDHEN, SYDVKM. The CDR3 is made up of 12 amino acids. The V end lost 11 bases, the J end lost 8 bases, and 17 bases lay between the germline ends. CDR3 residues: CAGGTAHGTQYF. The CDR3 DNA follows: TGTGCCGGCGGGACAGCACACGGTACGCAGTATTTT.